This passage covers 7 T cell receptor beta chains from one sample sequenced in a study of OX40 agonist ivuxolimab in advanced cancers. Libraries were built with the immunoSEQ multiplex PCR assay. Entries here come from immuneACCESS through TCRdb and include only in-frame sequences with V and J called. Some clones fail to appear in such tables; in the studies checked, an unresolved V gene covers under half of the shortfall, and the cause of the remainder is unknown. The table for this sample lists approximately 43,000 clones; 85% to 90% of them were counted only once. Of the sample, roughly 36% falls within the top ten clones. The sequenced sample was CD4+ or CD8+ T cells sorted from blood, obtained in a trial of the OX40 agonist ivuxolimab. All receptors derive from an adult with an advanced solid tumor such as melanoma, head and neck, liver or kidney cancer.

J is TRBJ2-7 and V is TRBV19; 8 positions match TRBD2. The CDR3 totals 15 residues. V was clipped by 3 bases and J by 5 bases; unmatched bases: 9. The germline gives CDR1 LNHDA, CDR2 SQIVND (reference sequence). The CDR3 region has the DNA TGTGCCAGTAGTATTTTCGAAGCGGGAGCCCACGAGCAGTACTTC. Translated: CASSIFEAGAHEQYF.

This CDR3 is CASSPKYEQYF. Written as DNA, the CDR3 is TGTGCCAGCAGTCCGAAGTACGAGCAGTACTTC. The rearrangement joins TRBV6-1 to TRBJ2-7; D gene unclear. V dropped 5 bases and J dropped 4 bases, with 6 bases sitting between them. Per germline, CDR1 MNHNS and CDR2 SASEGT. This CDR3 contains 11 residues.

V gene TRBV10-1 combines with J gene TRBJ2-3; TRBD2 matches at 7 bases. Germline loops: CDR1 WNHNN, CDR2 SYGVQD (reference sequence). V was pared by 3 bases and J by 6 bases, with 9 bases of the junction left unmatched. The CDR3 sequence is 15 residues long. The DNA of the CDR3 is TGCGCCAGCAGTGAATCGGCTAGCGGAAGGGATACGCAGTATTTT. Translating it yields CASSESASGRDTQYF.

This clone was counted a single time. As DNA, the CDR3 is TGTGCCAGCAGCGGAACGGGACAGGGGAATTCACCCCTCCACTTT. Translated: CASSGTGQGNSPLHF. J is TRBJ1-6 and V is TRBV7-8; 10 bases are a match to TRBD1. With 5 bases clipped from V and 7 bases from J, the junction kept 5 bases outside the gene matches. The CDR3 totals 15 residues. Germline values: CDR1 SGHVS, CDR2 FQNEAQ.

V gene TRBV4-2 combines with J gene TRBJ1-2; the match to TRBD1 covers 8 bases. The CDR3 runs to 15 residues. Unmatched junction bases numbered 9, after V lost 5 bases and J lost 4 bases. Germline lookup yields CDR1 LGHNA and CDR2 YNFKEQ. The CDR3 DNA follows: TGTGCCAGCAGCTTCGAGCCCACAGGGGGCTATGGCTACACCTTC. Amino acids: CASSFEPTGGYGYTF.

V is TRBV12-2 and J is TRBJ2-1; TRBD2 reflects the table's D call only, with no check against the DNA. TRBV12-2 is an annotated pseudogene. The CDR3 covers 16 residues. Here the CDR3 DNA reads TGTGCAAGTCGCTTAGCGTCTAGCGTCTCCTACAATGAGCAGTTCTTC. This gives the protein CASRLASSVSYNEQFF.

This clone appeared a single time. J is TRBJ2-7 and V is TRBV10-3; 10 nucleotides agree with TRBD1. The V and J ends lost 6 bases and 1 base, in that order; junction bases with no gene match: 3. The CDR3 loop spans 14 amino acids. Germline CDR1 reads ENHRY; CDR2 reads SYGVKD. CDR3: CAIRDRGSSYEQYF. CDR3 bases: TGTGCCATCAGGGACAGGGGGAGTTCCTACGAGCAGTACTTC.